These 21 T cell receptor beta chains share one sample of origin, sequenced in a study of tumor and adjacent non-tumor tissue in lung cancer. Three rounds of nested PCR, following a modified ARM-PCR protocol, produced the TCRbeta library. TCRdb re-called the multiplex PCR reads with MiXCR, one entry per CDR3 protein. The sample comprises approximately 120,000 distinct CDR3 sequences, 55% to 75% of which are singletons, and around 13% rests with the top ten. No cell sorting was done before RNA was extracted from the tissue. Sequenced material: lung tumor tissue. All receptors come from a man younger than 45 with non-small cell lung cancer.

Notes on this clonotype: A much larger clone lies one base from this, so it may be a read error. The chain is built from TRBV12-3 or TRBV12-4 and TRBJ1-1; D gene unclear. CDR3 length: 15 residues. The CDR3 sequence is CTSCPGPPWNTEAFF. The CDR3 DNA reads TGTACCAGCTGCCCGGGCCCCCCTTGGAACACTGAAGCTTTCTTT.

Regarding this clonotype: A much more abundant neighbour one base away suggests this may be a read error. The chain joins TRBV29-1 to TRBJ2-1; 9 bases fit TRBD2. The CDR3 extends over 14 amino acids. The V segment lost 4 bases and the J segment 6 bases; nucleotides outside the gene matches: 7. Germline CDR1 and CDR2: SQVTM and ANQGSEA. The CDR3 DNA reads TGCAGCGTTGGTGGGCTAGCGGGATCCAATGAGCAGTTCTTC. Protein: CSVGGLAGSNEQFF.

This clonotype came up many times. The J gene is TRBJ2-3, the V gene TRBV12-3 or TRBV12-4; D gene ambiguous. V lost 6 bases and J lost 4, with 14 bases in between. The CDR3 has 14 amino acids. Written as DNA, the CDR3 is TGTGCCAGCAGCCCCCCACTTATAGCAGATACGCAGTATTTT. Its translation is CASSPPLIADTQYF.

This chain joins TRBV7-8 and TRBJ2-1; D is uncertain. Germline CDR1 and CDR2: SGHVS and FQNEAQ. The V end was cut by 0 bases, the J end by 3 bases, with 12 bases between. The CDR3 spans 16 residues. CDR3 sequence reads: CASSLAGRSFYNEQFF. The CDR3 DNA reads as TGTGCCAGCAGCTTAGCGGGCAGGTCGTTCTACAATGAGCAGTTCTTC.

A note on this clonotype: At one end the junction does not follow the germline gene, possibly because of a read error. This chain uses TRBV20-1 with TRBJ2-7; either TRBD1 or TRBD2 may supply D (5 bases each). This CDR3 contains 15 residues. Germline CDR1 is DFQATT and CDR2 is SNEGSKA (reference sequence). The CDR3: CSARLTAPGTYKQYF. CDR3 in DNA: TGCAGTGCTAGATTGACAGCACCAGGGACCTACAAGCAGTACTTC.

The chain links TRBV12-3 or TRBV12-4 to TRBJ1-5; no clear D gene. This CDR3 region has 11 residues. Trimming took off 2 bases at V and 12 bases at J, with 8 bases between the two ends. The CDR3: CASSLRRFQHF. In DNA form, the CDR3 reads TGTGCCAGCAGTTTACGCCGATTCCAGCATTTT.

This clonotype was detected ten times or more. This rearrangement joins TRBV6-2 or TRBV6-3 to TRBJ2-7; the D gene is possibly TRBD2 (6 bases). CDR1 and CDR2 (germline): MNHEY, SVGEGT. The length of the CDR3 is 14 residues. Trimming cost V 5 bases and J 5 bases, with 16 bases left between them. The CDR3 sequence: CASSLLGGTNEQYF. The CDR3 nucleotides read TGTGCCAGCAGTCTACTCGGGGGTACAAACGAGCAGTACTTC.

This chain links TRBV20-1 with TRBJ1-2, with D uncertain. V lost 6 bases and J 6 bases, leaving 29 bases between the germline ends. Germline CDR1 and CDR2: DFQATT and SNEGSKA (reference sequence). This CDR3 has 17 amino acids. CDR3 in DNA: TGCAGTGCGCCATCGACTGGTGGTGTCGTAAGACACAATGGCTACACCTTC. It specifies CSAPSTGGVVRHNGYTF.

This clonotype was observed at least ten times. At one end the junction does not follow the germline gene, possibly because of a read error. The V call is TRBV28, the J call TRBJ2-3; perhaps D is TRBD1 or TRBD2 (6 bases each). CDR3 length: 14 amino acids. Germline V gene lookup returns CDR1 MDHEN and CDR2 SYDVKM. CDR3 protein: CASSLFGGTDTQYF. The CDR3 bases are TGTGCCAGCAGTTTATTCGGGGGCACGGATACGCAGTATTTT.

Details on this clonotype: The junction shows a germline mismatch at one end, possibly a read error. This chain joins TRBV11-3 and TRBJ2-5; D could derive from TRBD1 or TRBD2 (5 bases each). The CDR3 contains 15 residues. From germline, CDR1 is SGHNT and CDR2 YENEEA. The CDR3 sequence is CANSLEAAGQETQYF. The CDR3 nucleotides are TGTGCCAACAGCTTAGAAGCGGCAGGGCAAGAGACCCAATACTTC.

This clonotype has more than one count but fewer than ten. An end of the junction does not agree with germline; a read error may underlie this. The V call is TRBV12-3 or TRBV12-4, the J call TRBJ2-1; TRBD2 agrees at 8 bases. The CDR3 has 16 residues. DNA of the CDR3: TGTGCCAGCAGCCCCACGACGAGCGGGAGACGGGATGAGCATTTCTTC. It specifies CASSPTTSGRRDEHFF.

As regards this clonotype: It is likely a read error, because the conserved phenylalanine at the end of the CDR3 is missing. J is TRBJ2-7 and V is TRBV12-3 or TRBV12-4, with D perhaps matching TRBD1 (5 bases). This CDR3 is built from 14 residues. The CDR3 loop is CPSSLGLPSYEQYL. CDR3 coding DNA: TGTCCCAGCAGTTTGGGGCTGCCCTCCTACGAGCAGTACTTA.

As to this clonotype: At one end the junction does not follow the germline gene, possibly because of a read error. The chain carries TRBV6-2 or TRBV6-3 and TRBJ2-1, with 11 bases aligning to TRBD2. Per germline, CDR1 MNHEY and CDR2 SVGEGT. The CDR3 spans 15 residues. CDR3 amino acids: CTSSYVLAGGREQFF. In DNA, the CDR3 is TGTACCAGCAGTTACGTTCTAGCGGGAGGACGTGAGCAGTTCTTC.

This clonotype was counted a few times. The chain has TRBV4-2 and TRBJ2-1; TRBD2 matches at 9 bases. J gave up 5 bases and V 2 bases, and 25 bases lay outside the gene matches. CDR3 length: 22 residues. Germline CDR1 reads LGHNA; CDR2 reads YNFKEQ. The CDR3 loop reads CASSQSERGPFVSGSTHNEQFF. In DNA form, the CDR3 reads TGTGCCAGCAGCCAATCAGAAAGGGGACCATTTGTTAGCGGGAGTACCCACAATGAGCAGTTCTTC.

The sample holds many counts of this clonotype. The chain employs TRBV6-5 and TRBJ2-3; D is possibly TRBD1 or TRBD2 (6 bases each). The CDR3 consists of 16 residues. Germline values: CDR1 MNHEY, CDR2 SVGAGI. Deletions cut 4 bases from V and 3 bases from J, with 17 bases between. The DNA of the CDR3 is TGTGCCAGCAGTTCGGGGGACACCCGGGGTACAGATACGCAGTATTTT. Its protein product is CASSSGDTRGTDTQYF.

As concerns this clonotype: A much more abundant neighbour one base away suggests this may be a read error. CDR3 sequence reads: CASSQMDGDEQFF. As DNA, the CDR3 is TGTGCCAGCAGTCAAATGGACGGGGATGAGCAGTTCTTC. This chain uses TRBV12-3 or TRBV12-4 with TRBJ2-1; TRBD2 is a possible D gene (5 bases). The CDR3 contains 13 residues. V gave up 5 bases and J gave up 8 bases, with 13 bases separating them.

This clonotype was detected ten times or more. The chain is built from TRBV4-1 and TRBJ2-4; TRBD1 or TRBD2 may be the D gene (7 bases each). The CDR3 sequence is 18 residues long. V lost 3 bases and J lost 1, with 19 bases in between. Germline CDR1 and CDR2: MGHRA and YSYEKL. This chain's CDR3 is CASSHLSGRGGAKNIQYF. The CDR3 DNA follows: TGCGCCAGCAGCCACCTGAGTGGCAGGGGGGGGGCCAAAAACATTCAGTACTTC.

This clonotype was counted between two and nine times. This CDR3 fails to terminate in the conserved phenylalanine or tryptophan, so it likely reflects a read error. The DNA is omitted, as the CDR3 cannot be located on it reliably, and the CDR3 follows TCRdb's listing. This chain connects TRBV10-3 to TRBJ2-7; the DNA was not compared with TRBD2, the D call given in the table. Per the germline V gene, CDR1 is ENHRY and CDR2 is SYGVKD. Counting both end residues, the CDR3 totals 15 amino acids. The CDR3 region is CTISEVSGGLYEQYS.

Details on this clonotype: A much larger clone lies one base from this, so it may be a read error. The chain is built from TRBV20-1 and TRBJ2-7; 11 positions agree with TRBD2. Germline CDR1 reads DFQATT; CDR2 reads SNEGSKA (reference sequence). J gave up 5 bases and V 4 bases, and 10 bases lay outside the gene matches. CDR3 length: 15 residues. DNA of the CDR3: TGCAGTGCTAAACCTTCTAGCGGGGGGAGAGACGAGCAGTACTTC. Its translation: CSAKPSSGGRDEQYF.

About this clonotype itself: Likely a read error: the CDR3 ends without its conserved phenylalanine or tryptophan. The chain employs TRBV12-3 or TRBV12-4 and TRBJ2-7; D gene ambiguous. V was pared by 10 bases and J by 4 bases, with 14 bases between. This CDR3 is built from 12 residues. The CDR3 is CANSHLTYEQYS. The CDR3 DNA sequence: TGTGCCAACAGCCACCTAACTTACGAGCAGTACTCC.

This clonotype came up many times. This sequence joins TRBV20-1 and TRBJ1-5; D gene uncertain. Between the trimmed V and J ends, which lost 0 bases and 0 bases, there was a span of 9 bases. The CDR3 extends over 15 amino acids. Germline CDR1 DFQATT, CDR2 SNEGSKA (reference sequence). For the CDR3, the DNA is TGCAGTGCTAGAGATTTGAGGGATAGCAATCAGCCCCAGCATTTT. This gives the protein CSARDLRDSNQPQHF.